This is a list of T cell receptor beta chains from one sample in a study of beta chain features in type 1 diabetes. Profiling relied on immunoSEQ multiplex PCR, and the TCRdb table lists in-frame clones only, not all of them. The repertoire holds a few hundred thousand clones, with about 16% as singletons. Sample: naive CD4+ T cells from blood. The receptors were sampled from a young woman in good health. The CDR3 runs from the conserved cysteine through the conserved F or W. Fields, in order: clone size, J gene, D gene, V gene, CDR3 protein, CDR3 DNA. D genes are given only for firm matches. Clone size is stated in some rows and not others, as once, few, many or a class when expanded.

>.|TRBJ1-1|.|TRBV5-6
CASSLWGHEAFF
TGTGCCAGCAGCTTGTGGGGGCACGAAGCTTTCTTT
>.|TRBJ1-4|.|TRBV30
CAWSRQGYEKLFF
TGTGCCTGGAGTCGGCAGGGGTATGAAAAACTGTTTTTT
>few|TRBJ1-4|.|TRBV7-6
CASSSFGGAIANEKLFF
TGTGCCAGCAGTTCTTTCGGGGGGGCGATTGCTAATGAAAAACTGTTTTTT
>.|TRBJ2-1|TRBD2|TRBV27
CASSRLAEQFF
TGTGCCAGCAGCCGACTAGCGGAGCAGTTCTTC
>.|TRBJ2-3|TRBD2|TRBV4-3
CASSQAFSGRADTQYF
TGCGCCAGCAGCCAAGCCTTCAGCGGGAGGGCGGATACGCAGTATTTT
>.|TRBJ2-7|.|TRBV4-3
CASSQEVVFMSSYEQYF
TGCGCCAGCAGCCAAGAAGTAGTCTTCATGAGCTCCTACGAGCAGTACTTC
>.|TRBJ2-5|TRBD2|TRBV29-1
CSVDEVAGGPPQTQYF
TGCAGCGTTGATGAGGTAGCGGGAGGGCCGCCCCAGACCCAGTACTTC
>.|TRBJ2-1|TRBD2|TRBV30
CAWSGGLAGVGEQFF
TGTGCCTGGAGTGGGGGACTAGCGGGAGTGGGTGAGCAGTTCTTC
>.|TRBJ2-7|.|TRBV5-1
CASSRQLSGGAYEQYF
TGCGCCAGCAGCCGTCAACTAAGCGGAGGTGCCTACGAGCAGTACTTC
>few|TRBJ1-3|.|TRBV29-1
CSVESGAAGNTIYF
TGCAGCGTTGAATCCGGAGCGGCAGGAAACACCATATATTTT
>.|TRBJ2-3|TRBD2|TRBV18
CASSPEGTSRDTQYF
TGTGCCAGCTCGCCAGAAGGGACTAGCAGAGATACGCAGTATTTT
>few|TRBJ2-1|TRBD1|TRBV18
CASSPPGTATYNEQFF
TGTGCCAGCTCACCGCCTGGGACAGCCACCTACAATGAGCAGTTCTTC
>few|TRBJ1-1|.|TRBV27
CASSRQGNTEAFF
TGTGCCAGCAGCCGGCAGGGGAACACTGAAGCTTTCTTT
>few|TRBJ2-7|.|TRBV28
CASSPLLAKNYNYEQYF
TGTGCCAGCAGCCCCCTCTTAGCCAAAAACTACAACTACGAGCAGTACTTC
>.|TRBJ1-5|.|TRBV30
CAWNTQADQPQHF
TGTGCCTGGAACACCCAGGCAGATCAGCCCCAGCATTTT
>.|TRBJ2-6|.|TRBV14
CASSQFQGSSGANVLTF
TGTGCCAGCAGCCAATTTCAGGGTAGCTCTGGGGCCAACGTCCTGACTTTC
>.|TRBJ2-4|.|TRBV10-3
CAISGEAKNIQYF
TGTGCCATCTCGGGAGAAGCCAAAAACATTCAGTACTTC
>.|TRBJ2-7|TRBD2|TRBV6-5
CASRRLAGHYEQYF
TGTGCCAGCAGGCGACTAGCGGGCCACTACGAGCAGTACTTC
>.|TRBJ2-5|.|TRBV7-2
CASSFSGGTGIQETQYF
TGTGCCAGCAGCTTTAGCGGAGGGACGGGAATTCAAGAGACCCAGTACTTC
>few|TRBJ2-3|TRBD1|TRBV9
CASSVATGVTDTQYF
TGTGCCAGCAGCGTAGCTACAGGGGTCACAGATACGCAGTATTTT
>few|TRBJ2-5|.|TRBV9
CASGRGASFAETQYF
TGTGCCAGCGGGAGGGGGGCTAGCTTTGCGGAGACCCAGTACTTC
>.|TRBJ2-7|.|TRBV6-1
CASRMMTPEYF
TGTGCCAGCAGAATGATGACTCCGGAGTACTTC
>few|TRBJ2-5|.|TRBV5-1
CASSLETELQETQYF
TGCGCCAGCAGCTTGGAAACAGAGCTCCAAGAGACCCAGTACTTC
>.|TRBJ2-7|.|TRBV4-1
CASSQEEAVSSYEQYF
TGCGCCAGCAGCCAAGAGGAAGCGGTTAGCTCCTACGAGCAGTACTTC
>.|TRBJ2-7|.|TRBV9
CASSVGGTTHEQYF
TGTGCCAGCAGCGTAGGCGGAACAACCCACGAGCAGTACTTC
>few|TRBJ2-3|TRBD1|TRBV7-7
CASSVGQGVTDTQYF
TGTGCCAGCAGCGTAGGACAGGGAGTCACAGATACGCAGTATTTT
>few|TRBJ1-5|.|TRBV6-1
CASSFKGVSDQPQHF
TGTGCCAGCAGCTTTAAGGGGGTATCCGATCAGCCCCAGCATTTT
>.|TRBJ2-5|TRBD2|TRBV9
CASSFGTSVGTQYF
TGTGCCAGCAGCTTCGGGACTAGCGTCGGGACCCAGTACTTC
>.|TRBJ2-7|.|TRBV30
CAWATVYEQYF
TGTGCCTGGGCGACAGTCTACGAGCAGTACTTC
>few|TRBJ1-4|.|TRBV28
CASSRSGVFNEKLFF
TGTGCCAGCAGTCGTTCAGGGGTCTTTAATGAAAAACTGTTTTTT
>.|TRBJ2-3|TRBD2|TRBV14
CASSQDPTSLTDTQYF
TGTGCCAGCAGCCAAGATCCGACTAGCCTCACAGATACGCAGTATTTT
>.|TRBJ2-1|TRBD2|TRBV28
CASSFYQRLAGGREQFF
TGTGCCAGCAGTTTTTACCAACGACTAGCGGGGGGTCGTGAGCAGTTCTTC
>.|TRBJ2-5|.|TRBV29-1
CSVEEAPGTQYF
TGCAGCGTTGAGGAGGCCCCAGGGACCCAGTACTTC
>few|TRBJ2-3|.|TRBV30
CAWSGAADTQYF
TGTGCCTGGAGCGGCGCGGCGGATACGCAGTATTTT
>.|TRBJ1-4|TRBD1|TRBV7-2
CASSFTQGKGEKLFF
TGTGCCAGCAGCTTCACACAGGGGAAAGGGGAAAAACTGTTTTTT
>.|TRBJ2-1|TRBD2|TRBV6-5
CASSQQLAVEQFF
TGTGCCAGCAGCCAGCAACTAGCGGTTGAGCAGTTCTTC
>.|TRBJ2-3|TRBD2|TRBV11-2
CASSLVPGGGVHTQYF
TGTGCCAGCAGCTTAGTTCCCGGCGGGGGGGTGCATACGCAGTATTTT
>few|TRBJ2-1|TRBD2|TRBV7-9
CASSLGLSGAGEQFF
TGTGCCAGCAGCCTCGGACTGAGCGGGGCGGGTGAGCAGTTCTTC
>.|TRBJ2-6|.|TRBV7-2
CASRPGSGANVLTF
TGTGCCAGCAGACCCGGCTCTGGGGCCAACGTCCTGACTTTC
>few|TRBJ1-5|.|TRBV18
CASSPMRVHQPQHF
TGTGCCAGCTCACCAATGAGGGTCCATCAGCCCCAGCATTTT
>few|TRBJ1-5|.|TRBV4-1
CASSQGSGYRPQHF
TGCGCCAGCAGCCAAGGAAGCGGGTATCGGCCCCAGCATTTT
>.|TRBJ2-7|TRBD2|TRBV28
CASSPLRDYKYEQYF
TGTGCCAGCAGTCCGCTCCGGGACTATAAGTACGAGCAGTACTTC
>.|TRBJ2-7|.|TRBV29-1
CSTMDNYEQYF
TGCAGCACCATGGACAACTACGAGCAGTACTTC
>.|TRBJ1-2|TRBD1|TRBV27
CASSPVVGRGLGGYTF
TGTGCCAGCAGTCCAGTGGTGGGCAGGGGGCTCGGCGGCTACACCTTC
>few|TRBJ1-1|.|TRBV29-1
CSVEVLGAKRNTEAFF
TGCAGCGTTGAAGTTCTAGGGGCCAAGAGGAACACTGAAGCTTTCTTT
>.|TRBJ2-1|TRBD2|TRBV18
CASSPPGLAAYNEQFF
TGTGCCAGCTCACCACCGGGACTAGCGGCCTACAATGAGCAGTTCTTC
>few|TRBJ2-3|TRBD2|TRBV9
CASSPSRIAGGVDTQYF
TGTGCCAGCAGCCCCAGTCGAATAGCGGGAGGCGTAGATACGCAGTATTTT
>.|TRBJ1-1|.|TRBV15
CATSTTVKGQRLMNTEAFF
TGTGCCACCAGCACTACTGTGAAGGGGCAGAGACTCATGAACACTGAAGCTTTCTTT
>.|TRBJ2-3|.|TRBV29-1
CSVVSVLTDTQYF
TGCAGCGTGGTTAGTGTCCTGACAGATACGCAGTATTTT
>.|TRBJ2-1|.|TRBV4-3
CASSQVRRAGNEQFF
TGCGCCAGCAGCCAAGTTAGGAGGGCCGGGAATGAGCAGTTCTTC
>few|TRBJ2-7|TRBD1|TRBV5-1
CASSHDRVAYEQYF
TGCGCCAGCAGCCACGACAGGGTGGCGTACGAGCAGTACTTC
>.|TRBJ2-1|.|TRBV7-2
CASSPSRVALNEQFF
TGTGCCAGCAGCCCCAGCCGGGTAGCGCTTAATGAGCAGTTCTTC
>.|TRBJ1-1|.|TRBV2
CASRRRAVNTEAFF
TGTGCCAGCAGAAGGAGGGCGGTGAACACTGAAGCTTTCTTT
>few|TRBJ1-2|.|TRBV28
CASSGELRYGYTF
TGTGCCAGTTCAGGGGAGCTGCGCTATGGCTACACCTTC
>.|TRBJ2-7|.|TRBV2
CASSWTVYEQYF
TGTGCCAGCAGTTGGACTGTGTACGAGCAGTACTTC
>.|TRBJ1-1|.|TRBV11-2
CGGGSNTEAFF
TGTGGCGGGGGGAGCAACACTGAAGCTTTCTTT
>.|TRBJ2-7|TRBD1|TRBV5-1
CASRRDSYEQYF
TGCGCCAGCCGCCGGGACAGCTACGAGCAGTACTTC
>.|TRBJ1-2|TRBD1|TRBV30
CAWSVRDSLRGYTF
TGTGCCTGGAGTGTACGGGACAGTCTGAGGGGCTACACCTTC
>few|TRBJ2-1|TRBD2|TRBV5-1
CASSLIAGEGEQFF
TGCGCCAGCAGCCTAATAGCGGGAGAGGGTGAGCAGTTCTTC